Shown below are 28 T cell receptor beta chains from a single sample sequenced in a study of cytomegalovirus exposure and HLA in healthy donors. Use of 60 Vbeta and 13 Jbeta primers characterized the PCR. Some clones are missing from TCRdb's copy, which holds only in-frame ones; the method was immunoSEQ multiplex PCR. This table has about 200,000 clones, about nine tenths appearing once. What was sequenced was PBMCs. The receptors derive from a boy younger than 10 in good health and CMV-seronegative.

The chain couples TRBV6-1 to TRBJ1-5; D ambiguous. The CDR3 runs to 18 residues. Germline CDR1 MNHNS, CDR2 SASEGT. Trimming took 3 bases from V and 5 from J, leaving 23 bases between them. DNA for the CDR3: TGTGCCAGCAGTGAGTTCTTGAACCTAATTAAAAGTCATCAGCCCCAGCATTTT. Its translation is CASSEFLNLIKSHQPQHF.

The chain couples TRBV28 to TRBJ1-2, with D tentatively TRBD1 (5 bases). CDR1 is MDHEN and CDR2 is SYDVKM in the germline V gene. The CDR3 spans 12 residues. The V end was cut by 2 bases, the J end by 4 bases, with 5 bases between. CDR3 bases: TGTGCCAGCAGTTTAGACAGCTATGGCTACACCTTC. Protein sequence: CASSLDSYGYTF.

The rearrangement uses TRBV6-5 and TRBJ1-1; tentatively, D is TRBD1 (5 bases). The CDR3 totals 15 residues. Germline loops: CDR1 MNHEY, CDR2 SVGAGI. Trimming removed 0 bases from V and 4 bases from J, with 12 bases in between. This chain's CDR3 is CASSYSQGWLTEAFF. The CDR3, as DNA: TGTGCCAGCAGTTACTCCCAGGGATGGCTCACTGAAGCTTTCTTT.

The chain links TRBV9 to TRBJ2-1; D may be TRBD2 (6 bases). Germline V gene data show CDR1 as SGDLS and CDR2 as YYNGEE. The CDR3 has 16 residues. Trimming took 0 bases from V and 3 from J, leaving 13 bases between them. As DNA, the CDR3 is TGTGCCAGCAGCGTAGGCGGGACTGATTTCTACAATGAGCAGTTCTTC. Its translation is CASSVGGTDFYNEQFF.

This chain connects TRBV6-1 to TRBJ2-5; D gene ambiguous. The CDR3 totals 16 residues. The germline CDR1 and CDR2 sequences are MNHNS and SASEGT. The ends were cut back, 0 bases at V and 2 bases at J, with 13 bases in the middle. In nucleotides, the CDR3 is TGTGCCAGCAGTGAAGCGCTTCTACGGGTTCAAGAGACCCAGTACTTC. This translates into CASSEALLRVQETQYF.

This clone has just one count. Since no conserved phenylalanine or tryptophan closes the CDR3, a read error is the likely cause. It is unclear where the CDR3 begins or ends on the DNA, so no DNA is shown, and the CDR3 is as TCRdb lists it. The CDR3 loop is CAIHSQGSLYEQYL. The chain is built from TRBV21-1 and TRBJ2-7; the D segment call TRBD1 is taken from the table without a DNA check. TRBV21-1 counts as a pseudogene. The CDR3 is made up of 14 amino acids, end residues included.

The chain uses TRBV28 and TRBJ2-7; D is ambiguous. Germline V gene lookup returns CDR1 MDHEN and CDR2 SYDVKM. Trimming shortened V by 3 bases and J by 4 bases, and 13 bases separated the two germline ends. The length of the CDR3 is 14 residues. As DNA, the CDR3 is TGTGCCAGCAGTTTCGGTAGAGTCGGGTACGAGCAGTACTTC. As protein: CASSFGRVGYEQYF.

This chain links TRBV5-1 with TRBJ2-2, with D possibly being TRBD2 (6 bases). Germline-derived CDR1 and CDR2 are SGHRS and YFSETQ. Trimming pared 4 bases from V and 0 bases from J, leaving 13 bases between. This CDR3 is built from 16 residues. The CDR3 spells CASSGGTITNTGELFF. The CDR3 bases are TGCGCCAGCAGCGGAGGGACGATTACGAACACCGGGGAGCTGTTTTTT. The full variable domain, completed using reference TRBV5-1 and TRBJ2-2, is KAGVTQTPRYLIKTRGQQVTLSCSPISGHRSVSWYQQTPGQGLQFLFEYFSETQRNKGNFPGRFSGRQFSNSRSEMNVSTLELGDSALYLCASSGGTITNTGELFFGEGSRLTVL.

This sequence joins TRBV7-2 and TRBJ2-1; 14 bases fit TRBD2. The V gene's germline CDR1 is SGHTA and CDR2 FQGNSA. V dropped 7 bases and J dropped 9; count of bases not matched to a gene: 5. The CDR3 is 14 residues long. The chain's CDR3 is CASIRLAGGSEQFF. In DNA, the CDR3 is TGTGCCAGCATTAGACTAGCGGGGGGGAGTGAGCAGTTCTTC.

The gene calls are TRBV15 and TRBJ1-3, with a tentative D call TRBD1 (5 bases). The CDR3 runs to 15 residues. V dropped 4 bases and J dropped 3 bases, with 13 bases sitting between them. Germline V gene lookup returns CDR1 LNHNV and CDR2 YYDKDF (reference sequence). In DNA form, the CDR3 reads TGTGCCACCAGCATGACCCGCCAGGGTGGAAACACCATATATTTT. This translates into CATSMTRQGGNTIYF.

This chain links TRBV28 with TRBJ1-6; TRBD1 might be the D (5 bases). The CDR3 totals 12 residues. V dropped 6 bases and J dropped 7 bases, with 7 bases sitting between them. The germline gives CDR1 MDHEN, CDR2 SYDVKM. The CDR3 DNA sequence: TGTGCCAGCAGGCCAGGGAATTCACCCCTCCACTTT. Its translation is CASRPGNSPLHF.

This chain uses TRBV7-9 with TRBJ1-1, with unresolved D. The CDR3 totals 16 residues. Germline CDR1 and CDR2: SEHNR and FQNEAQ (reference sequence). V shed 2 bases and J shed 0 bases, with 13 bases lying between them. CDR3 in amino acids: CASSLQRVYLNTEAFF. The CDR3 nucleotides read TGTGCCAGCAGCTTACAACGAGTTTACCTGAACACTGAAGCTTTCTTT.

In DNA form, the CDR3 reads TGTGCCAGCAGTTTGCGACAGGGTAATCAGCCCCAGCATTTT. Residues: CASSLRQGNQPQHF. V is TRBV28 and J is TRBJ1-5; TRBD1 aligns across 7 bases. Germline values: CDR1 MDHEN, CDR2 SYDVKM. V shed 3 bases, J shed 4 bases, and the junction held 3 bases outside the gene matches. The CDR3 is 14 amino acids.

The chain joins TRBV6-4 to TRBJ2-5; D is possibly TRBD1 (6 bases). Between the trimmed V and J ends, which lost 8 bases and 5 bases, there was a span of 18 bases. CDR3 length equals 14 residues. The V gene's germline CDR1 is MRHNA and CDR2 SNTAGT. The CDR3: CASDPPAGVETQYF. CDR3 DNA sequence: TGTGCCAGCGACCCCCCCGCAGGGGTCGAGACCCAGTACTTC.

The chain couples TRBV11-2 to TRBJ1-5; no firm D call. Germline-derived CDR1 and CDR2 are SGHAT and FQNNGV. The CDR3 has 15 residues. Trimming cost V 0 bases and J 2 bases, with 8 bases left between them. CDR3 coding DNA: TGTGCCAGCAGCTTAGAAGGCGGTGGCAATCAGCCCCAGCATTTT. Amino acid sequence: CASSLEGGGNQPQHF.

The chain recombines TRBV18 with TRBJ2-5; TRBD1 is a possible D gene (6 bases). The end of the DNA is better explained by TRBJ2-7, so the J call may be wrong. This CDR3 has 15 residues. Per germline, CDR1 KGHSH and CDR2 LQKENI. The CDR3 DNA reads TGTGCCAGCTCACCCCCGACAGGAGTGCTCTACGAGCAGTACTTC. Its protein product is CASSPPTGVLYEQYF.

This CDR3 reads CASSSDRGSYEQYF. The DNA for the CDR3 is TGTGCCAGCAGCTCGGACAGGGGCTCCTACGAGCAGTACTTC. This sequence joins TRBV7-8 and TRBJ2-7; 9 bases match TRBD1. The CDR3 spans 14 residues. J was trimmed by 0 bases and V by 4 bases; bases with no gene match: 1. Germline CDR1 reads SGHVS; CDR2 reads FQNEAQ.

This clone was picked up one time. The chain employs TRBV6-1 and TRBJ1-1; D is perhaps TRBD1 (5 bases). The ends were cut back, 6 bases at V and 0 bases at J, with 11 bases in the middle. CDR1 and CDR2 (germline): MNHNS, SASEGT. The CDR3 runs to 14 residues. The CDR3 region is CASSQGRVNTEAFF. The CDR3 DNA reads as TGTGCCAGCAGCCAGGGAAGGGTGAACACTGAAGCTTTCTTT.

DNA of the CDR3: TGTGCCAGCAGCTTAGTAGGACAAAGCTATGGCTACACCTTC. Its translation: CASSLVGQSYGYTF. This chain joins TRBV7-9 and TRBJ1-2, with D tentatively TRBD1 (5 bases). The CDR3 extends over 14 amino acids. Trimming took off 1 base at V and 4 bases at J, with 10 bases between the two ends. CDR1 is SEHNR, CDR2 FQNEAQ, per germline (reference sequence).

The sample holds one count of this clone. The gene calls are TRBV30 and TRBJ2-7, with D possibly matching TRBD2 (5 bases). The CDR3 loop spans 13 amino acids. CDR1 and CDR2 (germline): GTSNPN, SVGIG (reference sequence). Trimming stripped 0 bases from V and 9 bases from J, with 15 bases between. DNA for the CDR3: TGTGCCTGGAGTGTAACCTTCGGGATAGGGCAGTACTTC. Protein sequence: CAWSVTFGIGQYF.

The CDR3 DNA reads TGTGCCAGCAGCCGGGTGCCCGGGACTAGCGGGATTTACGAGCAGTACTTC. Residues: CASSRVPGTSGIYEQYF. The chain employs TRBV7-9 and TRBJ2-7, with 13 bases lining up with TRBD2. V shed 5 bases, J shed 4 bases, and the junction held 11 bases outside the gene matches. Per the germline V gene, CDR1 is SEHNR and CDR2 is FQNEAQ (reference sequence). The CDR3 contains 17 residues.

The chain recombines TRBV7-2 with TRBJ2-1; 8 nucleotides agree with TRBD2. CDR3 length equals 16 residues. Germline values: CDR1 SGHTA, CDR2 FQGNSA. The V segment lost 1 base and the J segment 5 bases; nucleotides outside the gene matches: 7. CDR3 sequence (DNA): TGTGCCAGCAGCTTAGTTGGCGGGAGGCCCCACAATGAGCAGTTCTTC. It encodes CASSLVGGRPHNEQFF.

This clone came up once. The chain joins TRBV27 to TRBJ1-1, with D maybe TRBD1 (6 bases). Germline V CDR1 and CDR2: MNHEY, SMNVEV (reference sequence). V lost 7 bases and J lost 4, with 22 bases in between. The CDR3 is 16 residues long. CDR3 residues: CASTSRGGRVSTEAFF. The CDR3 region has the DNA TGTGCCAGCACTTCGAGGGGGGGCCGGGTAAGCACTGAAGCTTTCTTT.

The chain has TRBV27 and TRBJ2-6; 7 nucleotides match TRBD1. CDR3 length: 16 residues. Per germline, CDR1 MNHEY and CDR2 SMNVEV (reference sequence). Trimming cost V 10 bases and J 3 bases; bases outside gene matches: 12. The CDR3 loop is CATRDRSGVGANVLTF. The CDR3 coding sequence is TGTGCCACCCGGGACAGATCCGGTGTTGGGGCCAACGTCCTGACTTTC.

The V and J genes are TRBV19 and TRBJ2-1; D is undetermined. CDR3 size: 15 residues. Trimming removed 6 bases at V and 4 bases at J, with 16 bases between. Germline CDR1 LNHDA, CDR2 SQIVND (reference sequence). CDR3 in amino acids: CASRTNLGRYNEQFF. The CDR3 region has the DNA TGTGCCAGTAGGACGAATCTCGGCAGGTACAATGAGCAGTTCTTC.

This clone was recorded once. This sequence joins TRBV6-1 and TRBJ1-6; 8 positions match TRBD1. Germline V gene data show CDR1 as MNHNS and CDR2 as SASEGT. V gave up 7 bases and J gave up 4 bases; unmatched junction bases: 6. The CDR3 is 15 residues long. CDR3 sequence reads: CASIRDRPYNSPLHF. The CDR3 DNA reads TGTGCCAGCATACGGGACAGGCCTTATAATTCACCCCTCCACTTT.

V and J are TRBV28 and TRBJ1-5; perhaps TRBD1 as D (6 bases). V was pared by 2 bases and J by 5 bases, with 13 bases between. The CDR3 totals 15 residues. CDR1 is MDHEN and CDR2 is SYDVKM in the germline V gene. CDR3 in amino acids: CASSLTRTVYQPQHF. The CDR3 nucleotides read TGTGCCAGCAGTTTAACCAGGACAGTATATCAGCCCCAGCATTTT.

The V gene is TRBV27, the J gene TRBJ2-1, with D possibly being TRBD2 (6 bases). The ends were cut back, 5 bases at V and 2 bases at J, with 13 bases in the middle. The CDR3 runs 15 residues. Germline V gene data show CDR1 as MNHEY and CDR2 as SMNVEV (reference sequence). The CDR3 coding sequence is TGTGCCAGCAGTCCCGCGGGGCGGGCCTACAATGAGCAGTTCTTC. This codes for CASSPAGRAYNEQFF.